This TCR beta chain was retrieved from a study of blood T cells in healthy people across ages. Sample-barcoded 5' priming and a J-beta primer mix drove a second PCR of roughly 6 to 12 cycles. Each of the samples gave a minimum of 3 million paired-end reads that contained CDR3. One entry per CDR3 protein, called by TCRdb with MiXCR from the 5' RACE reads. The sample contains about 590,000 distinct CDR3 sequences, 25% to 35% of which appear only once. The ends lost 4 bases at V and 3 bases at J; junction bases unmatched: 9. This CDR3 is built from 17 residues. Germline CDR1 SGDLS, CDR2 YYNGEE. The donors, all healthy, were Caucasians living in Russia, aged roughly 6 to 100.

This clonotype was obtained from a woman aged 80 or over in good health. Sequences were obtained from blood. The chain recombines TRBV9 with TRBJ2-2, with TRBD1 matching 10 bases. The DNA of the CDR3 is TGTGCCAGCAGCCCCTCATCGACAGGGGGCTACACCGGGGAGCTGTTTTTT. It yields the protein CASSPSSTGGYTGELFF. The whole variable domain, remainder taken from reference TRBV9 and TRBJ2-2, is DSGVTQTPKHLITATGQRVTLRCSPRSGDLSVYWYQQSLDQGLQFLIQYYNGEERAKGNILERFSAQQFPDLHSELNLSSLELGDSALYFCASSPSSTGGYTGELFFGEGSRLTVL.